This TCR beta chain comes out of a study of blood T cell repertoires in COVID-19. Original processing methods: The assay estimated nucleated cells by amplifying reference gene primers. Some clones are missing from TCRdb's copy, which holds only in-frame ones; the method was immunoSEQ multiplex PCR. The V and J calls and clone size were taken over from that table, and D and trimming were inferred from the DNA. Of roughly 120,000 clones in the sample, less than 75% were seen once. This clone was observed a single time. Germline V gives CDR1 MDHEN, CDR2 SYDVKM. This CDR3 is built from 15 residues. The ends lost 3 bases at V and 5 bases at J; junction bases unmatched: 8.

V usage is TRBV28 and J usage is TRBJ2-7; 9 bases are shared with TRBD2. The sequencing sample was made of peripheral blood. The sequence was obtained from a human donor with acute or convalescent COVID-19. The donor label of this sample is uncertain. The CDR3: CASSFRGGGAHEQYF. The CDR3 DNA is TGTGCCAGCAGTTTCCGCGGCGGGGGGGCCCACGAGCAGTACTTC.